Included here is one T cell receptor beta chain sequence, with context. Its antigen is unknown. No quality values exist for individual bases; no much larger clone is one base distant. Ophthalmopathy patients had moderately to severely active disease, with a Clinical Activity Score of 3 or more, a NOSPECS grade of 4 or more, and a disease duration of less than 3 months. Any patient with an uncontrolled infection, another autoimmune disease, pregnancy or lactation was excluded. Diagnoses were based on clinical symptoms, serum thyroxine and TRAb, thyroid ultrasound and orbital computed tomography. PBMCs were separated from roughly 9.6 ml of fresh peripheral blood using Ficoll-Paque density gradient centrifugation. Total RNA was extracted with Trizol reagent, and quality was checked on an Agilent 2100 Bioanalyzer. V was cut back by 6 bases and J by 2 bases, leaving a gap of 23 bases between them. The CDR3 runs 17 residues from the cysteine to the phenylalanine. Only the CDR3 part of the read is kept: 51 bases, read in frame from the first base. For CDR1 and CDR2, the germline V gene (reference sequence) lists DFQATT and SNEGSKA.

The sample is drawn from a study of T cells in Graves' hyperthyroidism and ophthalmopathy (dated by TCRdb to between 2018 and 2021). For the wider study: Peripheral blood was collected at initial diagnosis, before any treatment. Prospective prediction of ophthalmopathy was tested in an independent validation cohort of fewer than 20 hyperthyroidism patients and some 17 patients who later progressed to ophthalmopathy. TCR Vbeta CDR3 sequencing of 120 to 150 peripheral blood samples (over 40 ophthalmopathy, roughly 74 hyperthyroidism and roughly 17 progressor patients) is reported in the paper. In addition, the study compared T-cell repertoires in thyroid tissue and in blood from about 6 Graves' hyperthyroidism patients. Once sampling was done, hyperthyroidism patients were given methimazole at a starting dose of 30 mg daily, whereas ophthalmopathy patients were given high-dose intravenous methylprednisolone. To identify distinguishing TCR V-J signatures, a discovery cohort of 100 or so patients was used, comprising approximately 40 with Graves' ophthalmopathy and approximately 57 with stable Graves' hyperthyroidism. The approximately 90 discovery patients were randomly split 7:3 into training and test sets.

Amplification of TCR beta CDR3 regions was carried out from RNA transcripts. The first round of RT-PCR for the TCR CDR3 was performed with the HTBI primer set and the Qiagen OneStep RT-PCR kit. A second multiplex PCR round built the libraries, followed by size selection and purification. Sequencing of the libraries was done on an Illumina HiSeq2000 using paired-end 100 bp reads. The study's processing was this. SOAPnuke was used to process the raw data, throwing out any read that contained adapters or uncalled bases, had a mean Phred below 15, or lacked an exact constant-primer or identifier match. COPE v1.2.5 was used to merge high-quality paired reads, and clonotypes were defined as unique nucleotide sequences. MiTCR v1.1 was used to align clonotypes to the IMGT TRBV, TRBD and TRBJ reference segments. The analysis was restricted to V-J combinations with a frequency above 0.0001, which together covered about 99% of the repertoires. The TCS score was defined as the ratio of F50 (clonal expansion) to E x V (chaos), calculated using BLOSUM62-based TCRdist between CDR3 peptides within each V-J. Welch's t-statistics and random forest reduced fewer than 600 V-J features to 10 to 15, which were used in a naive Bayes classifier (R e1071). TCRdb reanalyzed the raw reads on its own, using fastp at Q25 for trimming and MiXCR for clone calling, and kept in-frame beta chains. All rows with the same CDR3 protein become a single entry with the most common DNA and genes. It is TCRdb's table, rather than the study itself, that gives the V and J calls and clone size. This sample comprises 490,000 or so distinct CDR3 sequences, around a fifth of them detected only once. The top ten constitute around 54% of the sample.

Study-wide findings and limitations: Most expanded thyroid clonotypes (frequency above 0.001) were also detected in blood, a finding suggesting that blood repertoires may reflect thyroid immune responses. No statistical method was used to set the sample size in advance, and investigators knew the group allocation. During validation, the model predicted progression to ophthalmopathy a median of approximately six months ahead of onset, with 60% to 71% sensitivity and 72% to 80% specificity. A model built on a 13 V-J signature distinguished ophthalmopathy from stable hyperthyroidism, reaching approximately 89% sensitivity and about 81% specificity in cross-validation and 80%/75% in testing.

Sequenced material: blood. The chain is encoded by TRBV20-1 joined to TRBJ1-5; a weak D assignment points to TRBD1 (6 bases agree). This clonotype was sampled from a woman aged 70-85 years with Graves' ophthalmopathy. CDR3 loop: CSAVRTELRKGNQPQHF. The bases read TGCAGTGCCGTTCGGACAGAGCTTAGGAAGGGCAATCAGCCCCAGCATTTT.